This passage covers 27 T cell receptor beta chains from one sample sequenced in a study of human T cells and chemical hapten exposure. Time point given: patch test 2, 6 weeks after DPC sensitization. The sample's treatment: therapeutic diphenylcyclopropenone sensitization with weekly scalp DPC. TCRdb itself ran the RACE reads through MiXCR, one entry per CDR3 protein. The data contain a few hundred thousand distinct CDR3 sequences, roughly 6% of them singletons. The sequencing used whole blood, collected in connection with sensitization to the hapten diphenylcyclopropenone (DPC). These receptors were obtained from a woman between 18 and 30 years old with alopecia areata. Some clones in this sample may be carry-over from other donors' samples.

This clonotype was found a few times. J is TRBJ2-1 and V is TRBV6-5, with a possible D match to TRBD2 (6 bases). There are 15 residues in the CDR3. From germline, CDR1 is MNHEY and CDR2 SVGAGI. V lost 5 bases and J lost 0, with 11 bases in between. CDR3 sequence (DNA): TGTGCCAGCAGTACCAGCGGGCGCTCCTACAATGAGCAGTTCTTC. Its protein is CASSTSGRSYNEQFF.

This clonotype has a handful of counts. The chain has TRBV5-1 and TRBJ1-6, with 8 bases lining up with TRBD1. CDR1 is SGHRS, CDR2 YFSETQ, per germline. The length of the CDR3 is 15 residues. Unmatched junction bases numbered 7, after V lost 1 base and J lost 10 bases. The CDR3 sequence is CASSLLETGESPLHF. CDR3 DNA sequence: TGCGCCAGCAGCTTGCTCGAGACAGGGGAATCACCCCTCCACTTT.

This chain links TRBV5-4 with TRBJ1-2, with 8 bases fitting TRBD1. From germline, CDR1 is SGHNT and CDR2 YYREEE (reference sequence). The CDR3 contains 19 residues. The V and J ends lost 1 base and 0 bases, in that order; junction bases with no gene match: 14. The CDR3 coding sequence is TGTGCCAGCAGCTTGTCGGACAGGGATCTCCCCTTCTCTAACTATGGCTACACCTTC. Translation: CASSLSDRDLPFSNYGYTF. Complete variable domain (other parts from reference TRBV5-4 and TRBJ1-2): ETGVTQSPTHLIKTRGQQVTLRCSSQSGHNTVSWYQQALGQGPQFIFQYYREEENGRGNFPPRFSGLQFPNYSSELNVNALELDDSALYLCASSLSDRDLPFSNYGYTFGSGTRLTVV.

This clonotype turned up a few times. V is TRBV7-2 and J is TRBJ2-1; maybe TRBD2 (5 bases). This CDR3 has 13 residues. CDR1 is SGHTA and CDR2 is FQGNSA in the germline V gene. V gave up 11 bases and J gave up 6 bases, with 17 bases separating them. The CDR3 loop reads CAGSRAGFNEQFF. In nucleotides, the CDR3 is TGTGCCGGTTCAAGGGCGGGTTTCAATGAGCAGTTCTTC.

The chain couples TRBV20-1 to TRBJ1-2; TRBD1 might be the D (5 bases). In germline, CDR1 is DFQATT, CDR2 SNEGSKA (reference sequence). The CDR3 consists of 17 residues. The V end was cut by 6 bases, the J end by 4 bases, with 27 bases between. The CDR3 here is CSAPTGGAPGKGYGYTF. In nucleotides, the CDR3 is TGCAGTGCCCCAACGGGTGGGGCTCCCGGGAAGGGCTATGGCTACACCTTC.

This clonotype was picked up a small number of times. CDR3 sequence reads: CASSQGPNQETQYF. The CDR3 DNA is TGCGCCAGCAGCCAAGGGCCCAACCAAGAGACCCAGTACTTC. The J gene is TRBJ2-5, the V gene TRBV4-3; no reliable D call. Germline assignment: CDR1 LGHNA and CDR2 YSLEER. V lost 1 base to trimming and J lost 0 bases, with 6 bases between them. This CDR3 has 14 amino acids.

The sample holds many counts of this clonotype. The chain links TRBV7-2 to TRBJ2-3; D gene unclear. The CDR3 totals 12 residues. Germline V CDR1 and CDR2: SGHTA, FQGNSA. V was cut by 8 bases and J by 6 bases, with 12 bases left in between. The CDR3 coding sequence is TGTGCCAGCGGAAGACGATTCGATACGCAGTATTTT. Amino acid sequence: CASGRRFDTQYF.

Of note for this clonotype: One base away lies a much larger clone, so this may be a sequencing read error. V and J are TRBV6-5 and TRBJ2-3; the match to TRBD1 covers 8 bases. The trim removed 4 bases at V and 2 bases at J, leaving 14 bases unmatched. The CDR3 totals 18 residues. CDR1 is MNHEY and CDR2 is SVGAGI in the germline V gene. Here the CDR3 DNA reads TGTGCCAGCAGTTTCCCAAACGGGGCAGGGGGCCACACAGATACGCAGTATTTT. This translates into CASSFPNGAGGHTDTQYF.

This clonotype showed up just a few times. This chain links TRBV5-1 with TRBJ2-5, with 10 bases aligning to TRBD1. From germline, CDR1 is SGHRS and CDR2 YFSETQ. With 4 bases clipped from V and 3 bases from J, the junction kept 3 bases outside the gene matches. The CDR3 is 14 residues long. The CDR3 sequence: CASSIGTGEETQYF. The CDR3 DNA sequence: TGCGCCAGCAGCATCGGGACAGGGGAAGAGACCCAGTACTTC.

This clonotype was observed at least ten times. J is TRBJ1-3 and V is TRBV7-6; D is unclear. Germline CDR1 reads SGHVS; CDR2 reads FNYEAQ. V dropped 0 bases and J dropped 2 bases, with 14 bases sitting between them. The length of the CDR3 is 17 residues. CDR3 bases: TGTGCCAGCAGCTTAGCGCCGAGGGAGCAGGCTGGAAACACCATATATTTT. The encoded protein is CASSLAPREQAGNTIYF.

This clonotype was picked up a small number of times. The gene calls are TRBV15 and TRBJ1-1; 7 nucleotides agree with TRBD1. Germline loops: CDR1 LNHNV, CDR2 YYDKDF (reference sequence). The CDR3 covers 15 residues. The ends lost 1 base at V and 1 base at J; junction bases unmatched: 3. Written as DNA, the CDR3 is TGTGCCACCAGCAGAGTAGACAGGGCGAACACTGAAGCTTTCTTT. It codes for CATSRVDRANTEAFF.

V usage is TRBV4-3 and J usage is TRBJ2-7; TRBD1 aligns across 9 bases. Germline V lookup: CDR1 LGHNA, CDR2 YSLEER. V shed 5 bases, J shed 6 bases, and the junction held 14 bases outside the gene matches. The CDR3 covers 16 residues. CDR3 DNA: TGCGCCAGCAGCTCCGACTTTGGGACAGGGTCGAGCGAGCAGTACTTC. Translated, it gives CASSSDFGTGSSEQYF.

This clonotype has ten or more counts. The chain joins TRBV7-9 to TRBJ1-5, with D tentatively TRBD1 (5 bases). This CDR3 has 14 residues. V shed 4 bases and J shed 7 bases, with 14 bases lying between them. Looked up from germline, CDR1 is SEHNR and CDR2 is FQNEAQ (reference sequence). The CDR3 loop is CASSSGGYGQPQHF. As DNA, the CDR3 is TGTGCCAGCAGCTCCGGGGGGTACGGCCAGCCCCAGCATTTT.

The chain has TRBV7-2 and TRBJ2-1; 9 nucleotides agree with TRBD2. V was pared by 5 bases and J by 6 bases, with 11 bases of the junction left unmatched. Germline lookup yields CDR1 SGHTA and CDR2 FQGNSA. The CDR3 totals 16 residues. In DNA, the CDR3 is TGTGCCAGCAGCCTCTGGGGACTAGCAGAGGGCAATGAGCAGTTCTTC. Amino acid sequence: CASSLWGLAEGNEQFF.

This clonotype was seen ten or more times. The rearrangement joins TRBV12-3 or TRBV12-4 to TRBJ1-5, with D uncertain. CDR3 size: 13 residues. Deletions cut 7 bases from V and 5 bases from J, with 12 bases between. The DNA of the CDR3 is TGTGCCAGCACGACATACCCCGATCAGCCCCAGCATTTT. It yields the protein CASTTYPDQPQHF.

This sequence joins TRBV3-1 and TRBJ2-5; no definite D call. V was pared by 0 bases and J by 6 bases, with 5 bases between. CDR1 and CDR2 (germline): LGHDT, YNNKEL (reference sequence). CDR3 length: 12 amino acids. The CDR3 DNA reads TGTGCCAGCAGCCAAGATAGGCAGACCCAGTACTTC. Its translation is CASSQDRQTQYF.

This clonotype has a count of ten or more. The chain couples TRBV12-3 or TRBV12-4 to TRBJ1-5; weak D call: TRBD1 (5 bases). The V gene lost 5 bases and the J gene lost 3 bases, with 14 bases spanning the gap. This CDR3 region has 15 residues. The CDR3 DNA follows: TGTGCCAGCAGTCCCTCCCAGGGAAACAATCAGCCCCAGCATTTT. Translating gives CASSPSQGNNQPQHF.

This clonotype occurred many times. This chain connects TRBV5-4 to TRBJ1-2; no clear D. This CDR3 has 15 residues. V lost 4 bases and J 2 bases, leaving 15 bases between the germline ends. Germline V gene lookup returns CDR1 SGHNT and CDR2 YYREEE (reference sequence). In DNA, the CDR3 is TGTGCCAGCAGCCAACTACCAGGAGCCAACTATGGCTACACCTTC. It is translated as CASSQLPGANYGYTF.

The chain couples TRBV5-1 to TRBJ1-1; D unresolved. The V end lost 0 bases, the J end lost 5 bases, and 14 bases lay between the germline ends. The germline CDR1 and CDR2 sequences are SGHRS and YFSETQ. The CDR3 runs 15 residues. The CDR3 protein is CASSLVRLGETEAFF. The CDR3 bases are TGCGCCAGCAGCTTGGTCCGTCTTGGGGAGACTGAAGCTTTCTTT.

The chain is built from TRBV29-1 and TRBJ2-7, with D perhaps TRBD2 (5 bases). Germline CDR1 and CDR2: SQVTM and ANQGSEA. The CDR3 is 13 amino acids. With 6 bases removed from V and 3 bases from J, the gap between germline ends came to 15 bases. The CDR3 loop reads CSVVAGPLYEQYF. The CDR3 DNA follows: TGCAGCGTGGTGGCGGGTCCCCTCTACGAGCAGTACTTC.

The chain couples TRBV5-5 to TRBJ1-2, with D possibly being TRBD1 (5 bases). The CDR3 sequence is 13 residues long. CDR1 and CDR2 (germline): SGHKS, YYEKEE (reference sequence). Between the trimmed V and J ends, which lost 4 bases and 8 bases, there was a span of 15 bases. CDR3 nucleotide sequence: TGTGCCAGCAGCATGGAAGGGGTCGGCGGCTACACCTTC. Encoded protein: CASSMEGVGGYTF.

This clonotype was counted ten times or more. J is TRBJ2-7 and V is TRBV29-1; 11 bases fit TRBD1. After removal of 6 bases from V and 7 bases from J, the junction contained 5 bases not matched to a gene. This CDR3 spans 12 amino acids. Per the germline V gene, CDR1 is SQVTM and CDR2 is ANQGSEA. CDR3 sequence (DNA): TGCAGCGTGGGACAGGGGGAGGGAGAGCAGTACTTC. Translating gives CSVGQGEGEQYF.

This clonotype was observed at least ten times. The chain links TRBV6-6 to TRBJ1-4; D unresolved. This CDR3 is built from 14 residues. Trimming removed 5 bases from V and 8 bases from J, with 15 bases in between. The germline V gene has CDR1 MNHNY and CDR2 SVGAGI (reference sequence). CDR3 loop: CASSGLTGSEKLFF. The CDR3, as DNA: TGTGCCAGCAGTGGACTGACTGGGAGCGAAAAACTGTTTTTT.

This clonotype has a count of ten or more. V and J are TRBV13 and TRBJ2-7; 7 positions agree with TRBD1. Germline V gene lookup returns CDR1 PRHDT and CDR2 FYEKMQ (reference sequence). Trimming took 4 bases from V and 0 from J; bases not matched to a gene: 6. This CDR3 comprises 15 residues. CDR3 region: CASSSGTASSYEQYF. CDR3 bases: TGTGCCAGCAGCTCCGGGACAGCTAGCTCCTACGAGCAGTACTTC.

This rearrangement joins TRBV7-9 to TRBJ2-3; no firm D call. This CDR3 contains 15 residues. V shed 5 bases and J shed 0 bases, with 12 bases lying between them. Germline V CDR1 and CDR2: SEHNR, FQNEAQ (reference sequence). In DNA, the CDR3 is TGTGCCAGCAGCGACGATCAGGACAGCACAGATACGCAGTATTTT. Protein: CASSDDQDSTDTQYF. The full variable domain, its missing parts supplied by reference TRBV7-9 and TRBJ2-3, is DTGVSQNPRHKITKRGQNVTFRCDPISEHNRLYWYRQTLGQGPEFLTYFQNEAQLEKSRLLSDRFSAERPKGSFSTLEIQRTEQGDSAMYLCASSDDQDSTDTQYFGPGTRLTVL.

This clonotype was observed a few times. The chain carries TRBV11-2 and TRBJ1-1, with D perhaps TRBD1 (6 bases). V lost 5 bases to trimming and J lost 6 bases, with 19 bases between them. CDR1 is SGHAT and CDR2 is FQNNGV in the germline V gene. The CDR3 extends over 15 amino acids. CDR3 sequence (DNA): TGTGCCAGCAGCCCAACTGGGGGCTATGGGGCTGAAGCTTTCTTT. Amino acid sequence: CASSPTGGYGAEAFF.

The J gene is TRBJ1-3, the V gene TRBV7-9; possible D gene TRBD1, 6 bases. The CDR3 contains 14 residues. Deletions cut 4 bases from V and 2 bases from J, with 9 bases between. CDR1 SEHNR and CDR2 FQNEAQ come from the germline V gene (reference sequence). The CDR3 loop reads CASSYGTTGNTIYF. The CDR3 region has the DNA TGTGCCAGCAGCTACGGGACAACTGGAAACACCATATATTTT.